Each of the 29 T cell receptor beta chains below was sequenced from the same sample in a study of T cell responses to AZD1222 COVID-19 vaccine. Sequenced by immunoSEQ multiplex PCR; TCRdb stores in-frame clones only, minus some. The repertoire consists of about 150,000 clones, with around nine tenths occurring once and the leading ten covering approximately 3%. The input for sequencing was peripheral blood, taken 28 days after the second AZD1222 dose. The receptor source for this set is an adult who received the AZD1222 COVID-19 vaccine.

The V and J genes are TRBV5-1 and TRBJ1-3; D call uncertain. The CDR3 runs to 13 residues. From germline, CDR1 is SGHRS and CDR2 YFSETQ. V lost 1 base to trimming and J lost 9 bases, with 11 bases between them. Here the CDR3 DNA reads TGCGCCAGCAGCTTGAACTCCGGCGGCACCATATATTTT. Protein product: CASSLNSGGTIYF.

This clone was seen a single time. The rearrangement uses TRBV9 and TRBJ2-2; D might be TRBD2 (6 bases). Per germline, CDR1 SGDLS and CDR2 YYNGEE. With 7 bases removed from V and 2 bases from J, the gap between germline ends came to 24 bases. This CDR3 has 18 amino acids. CDR3 loop: CASGGEARAPPNTGELFF. DNA for the CDR3: TGTGCCAGCGGAGGGGAGGCGCGGGCTCCTCCAAACACCGGGGAGCTGTTTTTT.

DNA of the CDR3: TGTGCCAGCAGTTGGGGACAGGGCTCCTATAATTCACCCCTCCACTTT. It translates to CASSWGQGSYNSPLHF. This chain connects TRBV6-5 to TRBJ1-6; 9 nucleotides match TRBD1. Germline assignment: CDR1 MNHEY and CDR2 SVGAGI. The CDR3 loop spans 16 amino acids. V dropped 4 bases and J dropped 0; count of bases not matched to a gene: 1.

The chain recombines TRBV6-5 with TRBJ1-4; D gene uncertain. CDR3 length equals 14 residues. The germline gives CDR1 MNHEY, CDR2 SVGAGI. V was cut by 10 bases and J by 0 bases, with 12 bases left in between. The CDR3 loop reads CATGPLTTNEKLFF. The CDR3 coding sequence is TGTGCCACCGGCCCCCTCACAACTAATGAAAAACTGTTTTTT.

The chain carries TRBV2 and TRBJ1-3; no firm D call. This CDR3 has 15 residues. Germline lookup yields CDR1 SNHLY and CDR2 FYNNEI. With 0 bases removed from V and 4 bases from J, the gap between germline ends came to 10 bases. The CDR3 DNA follows: TGTGCCAGCAGTGAAGCATCGGGGTACGGAAACACCATATATTTT. Amino acids: CASSEASGYGNTIYF.

The chain links TRBV2 to TRBJ2-1, with D hard to call. The CDR3 has 12 residues. V was pared by 6 bases and J by 8 bases, with 11 bases between. Germline V lookup: CDR1 SNHLY, CDR2 FYNNEI. The CDR3 loop reads CASRESEDEQFF. For the CDR3, the DNA is TGTGCCAGCAGAGAATCAGAGGATGAGCAGTTCTTC.

The chain uses TRBV5-6 and TRBJ2-7; 9 bases are shared with TRBD1. After removal of 1 base from V and 5 bases from J, the junction contained 7 bases not matched to a gene. The germline CDR1 and CDR2 sequences are SGHDT and YYEEEE. The CDR3 runs 15 residues. CDR3 nucleotides: TGTGCCAGCAGCTTGCGGTACAGGGGGCTCGACGAGCAGTACTTC. Its protein product is CASSLRYRGLDEQYF.

The rearrangement joins TRBV6-1 to TRBJ1-1; no definite D call. From germline, CDR1 is MNHNS and CDR2 SASEGT. Trimming removed 3 bases from V and 3 bases from J, with 8 bases in between. The CDR3 extends over 13 amino acids. As DNA, the CDR3 is TGTGCCAGCAGTGACAAGGGTCACACTGAAGCTTTCTTT. Encoded protein: CASSDKGHTEAFF.

V and J are TRBV7-2 and TRBJ1-2, with D maybe TRBD1 (5 bases). CDR3 length: 16 residues. Trimming cost V 5 bases and J 1 base, with 17 bases left between them. From germline, CDR1 is SGHTA and CDR2 FQGNSA. The CDR3 loop is CASSQERDAHNYGYTF. The DNA for the CDR3 is TGTGCCAGCAGCCAAGAGAGGGACGCCCATAACTATGGCTACACCTTC.

The genes are TRBV27 and TRBJ2-6, with 9 bases aligning to TRBD1. This CDR3 has 18 amino acids. Germline V lookup: CDR1 MNHEY, CDR2 SMNVEV (reference sequence). Trimming at V came to 5 bases and at J to 2 bases, leaving 10 bases not matched to a gene. The CDR3 DNA reads as TGTGCCAGCAGTCCCCCCGGGAGGACAGGGGCTGGGGCCAACGTCCTGACTTTC. It specifies CASSPPGRTGAGANVLTF.

The J gene is TRBJ1-1, the V gene TRBV27, with D tentatively TRBD1 (5 bases). This CDR3 has 11 amino acids. The germline V gene has CDR1 MNHEY and CDR2 SMNVEV (reference sequence). Trimming stripped 4 bases from V and 10 bases from J, with 10 bases between. CDR3 sequence (DNA): TGTGCCAGCAGTTCAGGGCCGCGAGCTTTCTTT. Translating it yields CASSSGPRAFF.

V gene TRBV6-5 combines with J gene TRBJ1-1, with D tentatively TRBD1 (6 bases). This CDR3 has 16 residues. Looked up from germline, CDR1 is MNHEY and CDR2 is SVGAGI. V was shortened by 0 bases and J by 4 bases, with 15 bases between the two germline ends. DNA of the CDR3: TGTGCCAGCAGTTACTCGTGGGGGGGCCCTACCACTGAAGCTTTCTTT. Translating it yields CASSYSWGGPTTEAFF.

The chain has TRBV6-5 and TRBJ1-2, with D unresolved. V shed 2 bases and J shed 0 bases, with 7 bases lying between them. This CDR3 is 14 amino acids long. Germline CDR1 MNHEY, CDR2 SVGAGI. This CDR3 reads CASSYKYSNYGYTF. CDR3 nucleotide sequence: TGTGCCAGCAGTTACAAGTATTCTAACTATGGCTACACCTTC.

In DNA form, the CDR3 reads TGTGCCAGCAGCTTAGATCAGGGGCGCGAGTACTTC. It yields the protein CASSLDQGREYF. The gene calls are TRBV7-9 and TRBJ2-7, with D maybe TRBD1 (6 bases). The CDR3 loop spans 12 amino acids. Trimming stripped 1 base from V and 11 bases from J, with 12 bases between. Germline-derived CDR1 and CDR2 are SEHNR and FQNEAQ (reference sequence).

The chain joins TRBV24-1 to TRBJ1-2; D not resolved. V was clipped by 2 bases and J by 6 bases, with 12 bases between them. The CDR3 consists of 14 residues. In germline, CDR1 is KGHDR, CDR2 SFDVKD. CDR3 amino acids: CATSDSEATDGYTF. CDR3 nucleotides: TGTGCCACCAGTGATTCAGAGGCAACAGATGGCTACACCTTC.

The chain combines TRBV12-3 or TRBV12-4 with TRBJ1-4; D call uncertain. The germline V and J ends were trimmed by 3 bases and 6 bases, with 8 bases remaining between them. The CDR3 is 13 residues long. The CDR3 region has the DNA TGTGCCAGCAGTTTGGGGTTGCATGAAAAACTGTTTTTT. Protein product: CASSLGLHEKLFF.

The CDR3 loop reads CASRATAAARGEAFF. CDR3 in DNA: TGTGCCAGCAGGGCTACAGCGGCCGCTCGCGGTGAAGCTTTCTTT. The rearrangement uses TRBV6-5 and TRBJ1-1; D gene unclear. With 6 bases removed from V and 7 bases from J, the gap between germline ends came to 21 bases. Germline CDR1 MNHEY, CDR2 SVGAGI. The CDR3 consists of 15 residues.

The chain links TRBV4-1 to TRBJ2-7, with D hard to call. Germline values: CDR1 MGHRA, CDR2 YSYEKL. V was clipped by 3 bases and J by 5 bases, with 14 bases between them. This CDR3 spans 14 amino acids. DNA for the CDR3: TGCGCCAGCAGCCAGGTCTCGGAAGGGCACGAGCAGTACTTC. Its protein is CASSQVSEGHEQYF.

The CDR3 DNA sequence: TGTGCCAGCAGAGCCTCCGGGACAGCGTCATACGAGCAGTACTTC. Its protein is CASRASGTASYEQYF. The genes are TRBV2 and TRBJ2-7; 7 bases line up with TRBD1. Germline CDR1 reads SNHLY; CDR2 reads FYNNEI. The CDR3 consists of 15 residues. V gave up 6 bases and J gave up 4 bases; unmatched junction bases: 12.

The genes are TRBV12-3 or TRBV12-4 and TRBJ1-6, with D maybe TRBD1 (5 bases). CDR3 length: 12 residues. Trimming removed 7 bases from V and 10 bases from J, with 11 bases in between. The CDR3 bases are TGTGCCAGCACAGGGTTCGAATCACCCCTCCACTTT. It specifies CASTGFESPLHF.

The chain employs TRBV5-1 and TRBJ2-1, with TRBD2 identical over 8 bases. Germline V gene lookup returns CDR1 SGHRS and CDR2 YFSETQ. CDR3 size: 13 residues. With 0 bases clipped from V and 7 bases from J, the junction kept 0 bases outside the gene matches. The CDR3 nucleotides read TGCGCCAGCAGCTTGGCGGGAGGGAATGAGCAGTTCTTC. It specifies CASSLAGGNEQFF.

The V gene is TRBV7-6, the J gene TRBJ1-2; D is perhaps TRBD1 (5 bases). The V gene lost 1 base and the J gene lost 8 bases, with 11 bases spanning the gap. The CDR3 has 13 amino acids. Germline CDR1 is SGHVS and CDR2 is FNYEAQ. Written as DNA, the CDR3 is TGTGCCAGCAGCTTAGGAGGGGATGGAGGCTACACCTTC. Its protein is CASSLGGDGGYTF.

The V gene is TRBV7-9, the J gene TRBJ2-7; 7 bases fit TRBD2. The V gene end was trimmed by 5 bases and the J gene end by 0 bases; junction bases not matched to a gene: 7. The CDR3 length is 15 residues. The germline V gene encodes CDR1 SEHNR and CDR2 FQNEAQ (reference sequence). CDR3 sequence reads: CASSPSGGSSYEQYF. In nucleotides, the CDR3 is TGTGCCAGCAGCCCTTCGGGGGGTAGCTCCTACGAGCAGTACTTC.

V gene TRBV2 combines with J gene TRBJ1-1, with D uncertain. Trimming cost V 2 bases and J 4 bases, with 11 bases left between them. Per germline, CDR1 SNHLY and CDR2 FYNNEI. The CDR3 loop spans 14 amino acids. The CDR3, as DNA: TGTGCCAGCAGTGAAATGGAAGGGAGCACTGAAGCTTTCTTT. This gives the protein CASSEMEGSTEAFF.

CDR3 sequence (DNA): TGTGCCAGTATCAATGGACACACGAACACTGAAGCTTTCTTT. This gives the protein CASINGHTNTEAFF. The rearrangement uses TRBV19 and TRBJ1-1; tentatively, D is TRBD1 (5 bases). Deletions cut 7 bases from V and 1 base from J, with 13 bases between. CDR3 length: 14 amino acids. Germline V gene data show CDR1 as LNHDA and CDR2 as SQIVND (reference sequence).

The chain couples TRBV3-1 (or the pseudogene TRBV3-2) to TRBJ2-4; 7 positions agree with TRBD1. With V trimmed by 4 bases and J by 10 bases, 7 bases remained unmatched. Germline lookup yields CDR1 LGHDT and CDR2 YNNKEL (reference sequence). The CDR3 is 13 residues long. For the CDR3, the DNA is TGTGCCAGCAGCCTCGGACACAGGGGAATTCAGTACTTC. Its translation: CASSLGHRGIQYF.

V gene TRBV10-3 combines with J gene TRBJ1-2, with D possibly matching TRBD1 (6 bases). The V and J ends lost 3 bases and 4 bases respectively, with 9 bases between them. Germline assignment: CDR1 ENHRY and CDR2 SYGVKD. The CDR3 is 13 amino acids. This chain's CDR3 is CAISDGGGYGYTF. The CDR3 DNA sequence: TGTGCCATCAGTGACGGGGGCGGCTATGGCTACACCTTC.

This chain uses TRBV6-6 with TRBJ1-2, with D unresolved. This CDR3 region has 16 residues. Germline-derived CDR1 and CDR2 are MNHNY and SVGAGI (reference sequence). V was shortened by 2 bases and J by 2 bases, with 15 bases between the two germline ends. The CDR3 DNA is TGTGCCAGCAGTTACGAGGCGGTGGGAGGGAACTATGGCTACACCTTC. As protein: CASSYEAVGGNYGYTF.

The CDR3 is CASSRSGFGGTEQFF. The DNA of the CDR3 is TGTGCCAGCAGTAGGTCCGGTTTCGGGGGGACTGAGCAGTTCTTC. The chain combines TRBV7-2 with TRBJ2-1, with TRBD2 matching 7 bases. V lost 6 bases and J lost 9; bases outside the gene matches: 14. The length of the CDR3 is 15 residues. The germline V gene encodes CDR1 SGHTA and CDR2 FQGNSA.